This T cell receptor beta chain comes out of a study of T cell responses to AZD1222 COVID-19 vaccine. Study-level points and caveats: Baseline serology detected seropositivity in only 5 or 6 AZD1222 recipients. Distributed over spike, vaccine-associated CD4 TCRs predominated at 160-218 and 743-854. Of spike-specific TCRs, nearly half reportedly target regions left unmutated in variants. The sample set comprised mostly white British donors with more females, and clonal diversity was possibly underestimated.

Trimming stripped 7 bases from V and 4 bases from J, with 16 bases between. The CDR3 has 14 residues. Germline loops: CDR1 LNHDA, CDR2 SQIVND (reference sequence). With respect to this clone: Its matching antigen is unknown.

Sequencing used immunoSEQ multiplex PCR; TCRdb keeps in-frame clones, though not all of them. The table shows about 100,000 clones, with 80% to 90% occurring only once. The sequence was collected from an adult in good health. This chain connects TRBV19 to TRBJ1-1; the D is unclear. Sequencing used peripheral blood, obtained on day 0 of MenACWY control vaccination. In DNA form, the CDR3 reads TGTGCCAGTATTATGACGGATGGACCCACTGAAGCTTTCTTT. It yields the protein CASIMTDGPTEAFF.